Below, one T cell receptor beta chain is given with its context. This clonotype has ten or more counts. The specificity of this receptor is unknown. One base away there is no much larger clone; base qualities are not given. This specimen's time point label, per the study, means: newly diagnosed GD, antithyroid drugs for less than 3 months. For both TCR sequencing and RNA sequencing, RNA was extracted from PBMCs in TRIzol. Graves' disease was diagnosed according to American Thyroid Association guidelines. The patients came from an endocrinology department in Xi'an, China. Each patient gave approximately 8.8 milliliters of peripheral blood, collected in an EDTA anticoagulant tube. Ficoll Paque Plus density gradient separation was used to isolate PBMCs, and no further T cell sorting was done. An Agilent 2100 Bioanalyzer and agarose gel were used to assess RNA quality, and a NanoDrop 2000 was used to measure RNA concentration.

The data originate from a study of regulatory T cells in long-lasting Graves disease (dated by TCRdb to the early 2020s). General notes on the study: Antithyroid drugs had been taken for less than 3 months by newly diagnosed Graves' disease patients. TCR sequencing covered some 13 persistent and around 20 newly diagnosed Graves' disease patients, some 35 samples in total. Patients with persistent Graves' disease were compared with patients with newly diagnosed Graves' disease using TCR sequencing and RNA sequencing of peripheral blood. The study was conducted in China and was registered as a clinical trial. Overall study outcomes, separate from this receptor: Sequencing and analysis were restricted to the TCR beta chain. Because the primary lesion, thyroid tissue, could not be accessed, the study looked at peripheral blood alone. A larger number of public clonotypes was shared among persistent patients (around 2,500) than among newly diagnosed patients (approximately 1,000). The small sample size was acknowledged by the authors as a limitation that may reduce accuracy. Compared with newly diagnosed patients, patients with persistent Graves' disease had lower TCR Shannon entropy and fewer highly expanded clones, which suggests clonal expansion.

Libraries were prepared through multiplex PCR. The sequencer listed for this sample is Illumina HiSeq 4000. iRepertoire HTBI primers and Arm-PCR amplification of CDR3 regions were used to construct TCR beta libraries. PCR products were gel purified before sequencing. Processing in the source paper ran as follows. Gene usage analysis of CDR3 amino acid clonotypes used the approximately 62 TRBV and more than 13 TRBJ segments found across samples. Filtered high-quality paired reads were merged into contigs using COPE and FqMerger. Contigs were aligned with BLAST to IMGT TRBV, TRBD and TRBJ reference genes, and CDR3 was defined per IMGT. Any clonotype with a frequency above 0.1% was classified as a highly expanded clone. Shannon entropy was used to measure repertoire diversity, and the Gini coefficient was used to measure V-J evenness. Clonotypes shared by more than one individual were considered public. TCRdb took the public reads, trimmed them with fastp at Q25, ran MiXCR for clone calling and kept in-frame beta chains. Every distinct CDR3 protein forms one entry, paired with its most common genes and DNA. It is TCRdb's table, rather than the study itself, that gives the V and J calls and clone size. Across this sample there are approximately 400,000 distinct CDR3 sequences, with more than 12% seen only once. The leading ten clones occupy around 17% of the sample.

These data also featured in a second study, about T cells in Graves' hyperthyroidism and ophthalmopathy. The second paper further reports: Stable Graves' hyperthyroidism was defined as the absence of progression to ophthalmopathy over 18 months of follow-up. Hyperthyroidism patients were newly diagnosed, with disease duration under 2 months, and aged 18 to 65 years. Exclusion was applied to patients with uncontrolled infections, other autoimmune diseases, pregnancy or lactation. Diagnoses were based on clinical symptoms, serum thyroxine and TRAb, thyroid ultrasound and orbital computed tomography. The first round of RT-PCR for the TCR CDR3 was performed with the HTBI primer set and the Qiagen OneStep RT-PCR kit. Blood samples also contained most of the expanded thyroid clonotypes (frequency above 0.001), which suggests that blood repertoires may reflect thyroid immune responses. A 13 V-J signature model separated ophthalmopathy from stable hyperthyroidism, with approximately 87% sensitivity and approximately 81% specificity in cross-validation and 80%/75% in testing. In validation, progression to ophthalmopathy was predicted by the model with roughly 71% sensitivity and 72.22% specificity, a median of about 6.4 months before onset. To identify TCR V-J signatures that set the groups apart, the researchers used a discovery cohort of 90 to 100 patients, made up of 40 to 45 with Graves' ophthalmopathy and about 59 with stable Graves' hyperthyroidism. Prospective prediction of ophthalmopathy was tested in an independent validation cohort of 18 to 20 hyperthyroidism patients and 15 to 17 patients who later progressed to ophthalmopathy. For training and testing, the 100 or so patients in the discovery cohort were randomly divided in a 7:3 ratio. Thyroid tissue and blood T-cell repertoires from over 5 Graves' hyperthyroidism patients were also compared in the study. Following sampling, methimazole starting at 30 mg daily was given to hyperthyroidism patients, and high-dose intravenous methylprednisolone was given to ophthalmopathy patients. Libraries were constructed in a second round of multiplex PCR, after which size selection and purification were carried out. Paired-end sequencing of the libraries was performed with 100 bp reads on an Illumina HiSeq2000. SOAPnuke was used to process the raw data, throwing out any read that contained adapters or uncalled bases, had a mean Phred below 15, or lacked an exact constant-primer or identifier match. COPE v1.2.5 was used to merge high-quality paired reads, and clonotypes were defined as unique nucleotide sequences. Clonotypes were aligned to IMGT TRBV, TRBD and TRBJ reference segments using MiTCR v1.1. Only V-J combinations with frequency above 0.0001, covering about 99% of repertoires, were analysed. A TCS score was defined as the ratio of F50 (clonal expansion) to E x V (chaos), with BLOSUM62-based TCRdist applied between CDR3 peptides within each V-J. Welch's t-statistics and random forest reduced roughly 500 V-J features to roughly 13, which were used in a naive Bayes classifier (R e1071). Sample size was not statistically predetermined, and investigators were not blinded to group allocation. TCR Vbeta CDR3 sequencing of 135 peripheral blood samples (43 ophthalmopathy, about 74 hyperthyroidism and roughly 17 progressor patients) is reported in the paper.

The clonotype was recovered from a woman between 25 and 40 years old with Graves disease. Donor details come from another sample of the same person, matched by shared clones. The material was peripheral blood mononuclear cells (PBMCs), obtained at new diagnosis, from a patient treated with antithyroid drugs.

This receptor carries the CDR3 CASSGQGYNEQFF. The sequenced DNA is TGTGCCAGCAGTGGACAGGGTTACAATGAGCAGTTCTTC. The chain was built from TRBV25-1 and TRBJ2-1, and 7 junction bases match TRBD1. Ends trimmed: V by 4 bases, J by 4 bases; bases unmatched to a gene: 1. The CDR3 goes from the cysteine to the phenylalanine over 13 residues. The DNA shown is the 39-base CDR3, in frame from base 1. Taken from the germline V gene, the CDR1 and CDR2 loops are MGHDK and SYGVNS.